The 9 T cell receptor beta chains reported below all come from one sample, sequenced in a study of response to subunit inactivated influenza vaccine. TCRdb reanalysed the RT-PCR reads using MiXCR and keeps one entry per CDR3 protein. The profile shows approximately 700,000 distinct CDR3 sequences, 15% to 18% of them singletons. Material: PBMCs from blood, obtained 11 to 12 days after vaccination. The receptors originated from a man aged 50 to 59 who received an inactivated influenza vaccine.

This clonotype was found a few times. A junction end diverges from the germline sequence, so it may reflect a read error. The chain links TRBV20-1 to TRBJ2-1, with 7 bases identical to TRBD2. This CDR3 has 16 amino acids. Germline lookup yields CDR1 DFQATT and CDR2 SNEGSKA (reference sequence). This CDR3 reads CCARRLADVWSGEQFF. For the CDR3, the DNA is TGCTGTGCTAGAAGGCTAGCGGATGTGTGGTCGGGTGAGCAGTTCTTC.

V and J are TRBV14 and TRBJ2-1; D is tentatively TRBD1 or TRBD2 (5 bases each). This CDR3 spans 15 amino acids. Trimming took 3 bases from V and 7 from J, leaving 16 bases between them. In germline, CDR1 is SGHDN, CDR2 FVKESK. The CDR3 DNA sequence: TGTGCCAGCAGCCATCCAGGGTTCGGCGGGAATGAGCAGTTCTTC. Translating gives CASSHPGFGGNEQFF.

The gene calls are TRBV7-2 and TRBJ2-2, with 10 bases aligning to TRBD1. CDR3 length: 14 amino acids. CDR1 and CDR2 from the germline V gene are SGHTA and FQGNSA. The J segment lost 5 bases and the V segment lost 6 bases, leaving 3 bases of the junction unmatched. The CDR3 loop is CASRTGQGTGELFF. The CDR3 nucleotides are TGTGCCAGCAGAACGGGACAGGGGACCGGGGAGCTGTTTTTT.

This clonotype has a handful of counts. The chain links TRBV20-1 to TRBJ1-4; no reliable D call. CDR1 and CDR2 from the germline V gene are DFQATT and SNEGSKA (reference sequence). Trimming took 6 bases from V and 0 from J, leaving 11 bases between them. The CDR3 consists of 14 residues. In nucleotides, the CDR3 is TGCAGTGCAGTGGGGTCGGCAACTAATGAAAAACTGTTTTTT. Translating it yields CSAVGSATNEKLFF.

There are a few counts of this clonotype. The J gene is TRBJ2-5, the V gene TRBV5-1, with TRBD1 identical over 9 bases. The CDR3 is made up of 14 amino acids. V lost 4 bases and J lost 4; bases outside the gene matches: 5. Germline lookup yields CDR1 SGHRS and CDR2 YFSETQ. The CDR3 reads CASSTGQGPETQYF. CDR3 in DNA: TGCGCCAGCAGCACGGGACAGGGCCCAGAGACCCAGTACTTC.

The table lists this clonotype with many counts. The chain carries TRBV5-1 and TRBJ2-1, with D uncertain. The CDR3 length is 12 residues. The V gene lost 1 base and the J gene lost 6 bases, with 5 bases spanning the gap. Germline loops: CDR1 SGHRS, CDR2 YFSETQ. The chain's CDR3 is CASSLFPNEQFF. In DNA form, the CDR3 reads TGCGCCAGCAGCTTGTTCCCCAATGAGCAGTTCTTC.

The CDR3 region has the DNA TGTGCCAGCAGCTTAGATCCTCGGGCGGCGGGGGAAGCTTTCTTT. Protein sequence: CASSLDPRAAGEAFF. The chain is built from TRBV11-2 and TRBJ1-1; D gene ambiguous. The CDR3 is made up of 15 amino acids. The V end lost 0 bases, the J end lost 8 bases, and 16 bases lay between the germline ends. Germline V gene lookup returns CDR1 SGHAT and CDR2 FQNNGV. The full variable domain, rest sourced from reference TRBV11-2 and TRBJ1-1, is EAGVAQSPRYKIIEKRQSVAFWCNPISGHATLYWYQQILGQGPKLLIQFQNNGVVDDSQLPKDRFSAERLKGVDSTLKIQPAKLEDSAVYLCASSLDPRAAGEAFFGQGTRLTVV.

The genes are TRBV20-1 and TRBJ1-2, with TRBD1 as a possible D gene (5 bases). V was trimmed by 5 bases and J by 6 bases, leaving 13 bases between them. The CDR3 loop spans 12 amino acids. Germline-derived CDR1 and CDR2 are DFQATT and SNEGSKA (reference sequence). The CDR3, as DNA: TGCAGTGCTTGGACAAGCCCCCATGGCTACACCTTC. Translated, it gives CSAWTSPHGYTF.

This clonotype was detected only a few times. The chain uses TRBV12-3 or TRBV12-4 and TRBJ2-7; unclear D gene. This CDR3 comprises 13 residues. Trimming cost V 6 bases and J 6 bases, with 15 bases left between them. The CDR3 DNA follows: TGTGCCAGCAGCACGGATCATCTGGGCGAGCAGTACTTC. Translation gives CASSTDHLGEQYF.